The 22 T cell receptor beta chains below all came from one sample that was sequenced in a study of blood T cell repertoires in COVID-19. The data were produced by immunoSEQ multiplex PCR, yet TCRdb's version contains in-frame clones alone and is incomplete. The sample includes about 76,000 clones, around 90% of them seen just once. Material for sequencing was peripheral blood. These receptor sequences come from a woman aged 45-65 years in a cohort sampled during active COVID-19.

The chain has TRBV25-1 and TRBJ2-2; TRBD2 is a possible D gene (6 bases). V was trimmed by 4 bases and J by 0 bases, leaving 18 bases between them. The germline V gene has CDR1 MGHDK and CDR2 SYGVNS. The CDR3 is 18 amino acids. The CDR3 sequence is CASSGRDGGTPNTGELFF. The CDR3 DNA reads TGTGCCAGCAGTGGAAGAGATGGCGGGACTCCGAACACCGGGGAGCTGTTTTTT.

The chain has TRBV9 and TRBJ2-2; the match to TRBD2 covers 12 bases. With V trimmed by 0 bases and J by 5 bases, 2 bases remained unmatched. CDR1 SGDLS and CDR2 YYNGEE come from the germline V gene. This CDR3 has 16 amino acids. The CDR3 reads CASSVGGLAGTGELFF. The CDR3 coding sequence is TGTGCCAGCAGCGTAGGGGGACTAGCGGGTACCGGGGAGCTGTTTTTT.

This clone was detected a few times. The CDR3 region has the DNA TGTGCCAGCAGCTTAGCGACAGGGGCCTACAATGAGCAGTTCTTC. It translates to CASSLATGAYNEQFF. The genes are TRBV7-6 and TRBJ2-1; 8 nucleotides align to TRBD1. The CDR3 totals 15 residues. Germline assignment: CDR1 SGHVS and CDR2 FNYEAQ. Trimming cost V 0 bases and J 2 bases; bases outside gene matches: 0.

This chain connects TRBV18 to TRBJ2-5; D not certain. CDR1 is KGHSH and CDR2 is LQKENI in the germline V gene. CDR3 size: 11 residues. V lost 6 bases, J lost 5 bases, and 7 bases lay in between. This CDR3 reads CASSPMETQYF. CDR3 DNA sequence: TGTGCCAGCTCCCCTATGGAGACCCAGTACTTC.

This clone was detected only once. The V gene is TRBV6-6, the J gene TRBJ2-7, with 7 bases that match TRBD1. Per the germline V gene, CDR1 is MNHNY and CDR2 is SVGAGI (reference sequence). The CDR3 extends over 12 amino acids. The ends lost 5 bases at V and 8 bases at J; junction bases unmatched: 6. The CDR3 DNA reads TGTGCCAGCAGTCCACGACAGGGTAAGCAGTACTTC. This sequence encodes CASSPRQGKQYF.

V is TRBV13 and J is TRBJ2-7; 8 bases line up with TRBD1. The trim removed 4 bases at V and 4 bases at J, leaving 9 bases unmatched. Germline assignment: CDR1 PRHDT and CDR2 FYEKMQ (reference sequence). The CDR3 totals 15 residues. DNA of the CDR3: TGTGCCAGCAGCTCTCGGACAGGGTCCGTTTACGAGCAGTACTTC. Protein sequence: CASSSRTGSVYEQYF.

The chain has TRBV5-1 and TRBJ1-1; no reliable D call. The V and J ends lost 4 bases and 0 bases respectively, with 16 bases between them. There are 16 residues in the CDR3. Germline CDR1 SGHRS, CDR2 YFSETQ. As DNA, the CDR3 is TGCGCCAGCAGCCCCGAGCCGGGAATCATGAACACTGAAGCTTTCTTT. Translation: CASSPEPGIMNTEAFF. The complete variable domain, with remaining parts taken from reference TRBV5-1 and TRBJ1-1, reads KAGVTQTPRYLIKTRGQQVTLSCSPISGHRSVSWYQQTPGQGLQFLFEYFSETQRNKGNFPGRFSGRQFSNSRSEMNVSTLELGDSALYLCASSPEPGIMNTEAFFGQGTRLTVV.

The V gene is TRBV5-6, the J gene TRBJ2-2, with D possibly matching TRBD2 (6 bases). The CDR3 runs to 16 residues. The germline gives CDR1 SGHDT, CDR2 YYEEEE. The V end was cut by 1 base, the J end by 3 bases, with 13 bases between. As DNA, the CDR3 is TGTGCCAGCAGCTTGTTGGCTAGCGACCACACCGGGGAGCTGTTTTTT. This encodes CASSLLASDHTGELFF. The variable domain in full, with the rest retrieved from reference TRBV5-6 and TRBJ2-2, is DAGVTQSPTHLIKTRGQQVTLRCSPKSGHDTVSWYQQALGQGPQFIFQYYEEEERQRGNFPDRFSGHQFPNYSSELNVNALLLGDSALYLCASSLLASDHTGELFFGEGSRLTVL.

The chain employs TRBV19 and TRBJ1-4; TRBD1 aligns across 8 bases. Germline CDR1 LNHDA, CDR2 SQIVND (reference sequence). V lost 6 bases to trimming and J lost 3 bases; unmatched junction nucleotides: 3. The CDR3 covers 14 residues. CDR3 protein: CASSTGGANEKLFF. CDR3 DNA: TGTGCCAGTAGCACAGGGGGAGCTAATGAAAAACTGTTTTTT.

The chain has TRBV5-5 and TRBJ1-6, with D perhaps matching TRBD1 (6 bases). Trimming stripped 4 bases from V and 10 bases from J, with 21 bases between. This CDR3 is built from 16 residues. Germline loops: CDR1 SGHKS, CDR2 YYEKEE (reference sequence). The CDR3 loop is CASSPVLDRGESPLHF. In DNA form, the CDR3 reads TGTGCCAGCAGCCCCGTTTTGGACAGAGGGGAATCACCCCTCCACTTT. The full variable domain, completed using reference TRBV5-5 and TRBJ1-6, is DAGVTQSPTHLIKTRGQQVTLRCSPISGHKSVSWYQQVLGQGPQFIFQYYEKEERGRGNFPDRFSARQFPNYSSELNVNALLLGDSALYLCASSPVLDRGESPLHFGNGTRLTVT.

In nucleotides, the CDR3 is TGTGCCAGCAGCTTAACCCGGGACATCTACGAGCAGTACTTC. Amino acid sequence: CASSLTRDIYEQYF. The V and J genes are TRBV7-2 and TRBJ2-7; D is perhaps TRBD1 (6 bases). CDR1 and CDR2 (germline): SGHTA, FQGNSA. Trimming removed 2 bases from V and 3 bases from J, with 11 bases in between. This CDR3 is built from 14 residues.

The CDR3 is CAWSEGLAALGDTQYF. The DNA for the CDR3 is TGTGCCTGGAGTGAAGGACTAGCGGCCCTAGGGGATACGCAGTATTTT. The rearrangement joins TRBV30 to TRBJ2-3; the match to TRBD2 covers 10 bases. The J segment lost 6 bases and the V segment lost 1 base, leaving 10 bases of the junction unmatched. Germline V lookup: CDR1 GTSNPN, CDR2 SVGIG (reference sequence). This CDR3 spans 16 amino acids.

The chain couples TRBV7-3 to TRBJ2-2, with 7 bases aligning to TRBD2. This CDR3 comprises 17 residues. After removal of 4 bases from V and 1 base from J, the junction contained 9 bases not matched to a gene. The germline V gene has CDR1 SGHTA and CDR2 FQGTGA. The chain's CDR3 is CASSSQPGGGNTGELFF. CDR3 in DNA: TGTGCCAGCAGCTCCCAGCCCGGCGGGGGGAACACCGGGGAGCTGTTTTTT.

This chain connects TRBV7-8 to TRBJ1-1; the D gene is possibly TRBD1 (5 bases). This CDR3 region has 13 residues. Deletions cut 3 bases from V and 4 bases from J, with 9 bases between. Germline V CDR1 and CDR2: SGHVS, FQNEAQ. The CDR3 bases are TGTGCCAGCAGCTTCCCGGGACTCACTGAAGCTTTCTTT. Translating it yields CASSFPGLTEAFF.

The chain has TRBV25-1 and TRBJ2-7; TRBD2 is a possible D gene (5 bases). This CDR3 contains 12 residues. Germline V lookup: CDR1 MGHDK, CDR2 SYGVNS. With 5 bases removed from V and 6 bases from J, the gap between germline ends came to 11 bases. The CDR3 nucleotides read TGTGCCAGCAGTAGACGTGCGGGCGAGCAGTACTTC. Protein: CASSRRAGEQYF.

The rearrangement links TRBV19 to TRBJ2-7; tentatively, D is TRBD2 (6 bases). The CDR3 has 14 residues. V shed 10 bases and J shed 2 bases, with 18 bases lying between them. CDR1 and CDR2 from the germline V gene are LNHDA and SQIVND (reference sequence). CDR3 sequence (DNA): TGTGCCACGTCCGGGAGTCTTCCACCCTACGAGCAGTACTTC. Protein: CATSGSLPPYEQYF.

This sequence joins TRBV5-1 and TRBJ2-1, with D uncertain. The CDR3 is made up of 14 amino acids. Germline V gene lookup returns CDR1 SGHRS and CDR2 YFSETQ. The germline V and J ends were trimmed by 8 bases and 0 bases, with 12 bases remaining between them. The CDR3 DNA is TGCGCCAGTGGGTCAGGAAGCTCCTACAATGAGCAGTTCTTC. This gives the protein CASGSGSSYNEQFF.

J is TRBJ2-2 and V is TRBV28, with D tentatively TRBD2 (6 bases). CDR3 size: 15 residues. Germline CDR1 MDHEN, CDR2 SYDVKM. Trimming took 4 bases from V and 6 from J, leaving 15 bases between them. CDR3 sequence (DNA): TGTGCCAGCAGTTCGGCCAACGGGGGTTCCGGGGAGCTGTTTTTT. This sequence encodes CASSSANGGSGELFF. Looking up the rest from reference TRBV28 and TRBJ2-2 gives the full variable domain: DVKVTQSSRYLVKRTGEKVFLECVQDMDHENMFWYRQDPGLGLRLIYFSYDVKMKEKGDIPEGYSVSREKKERFSLILESASTNQTSMYLCASSSANGGSGELFFGEGSRLTVL.

The chain has TRBV30 and TRBJ2-1; 8 bases map to TRBD2. The CDR3 length is 13 residues. Per germline, CDR1 GTSNPN and CDR2 SVGIG (reference sequence). The ends lost 6 bases at V and 6 bases at J; junction bases unmatched: 7. Written as DNA, the CDR3 is TGTGCCTGCCCTGGACTAGCCCCCAATGAGCAGTTCTTC. Amino acid sequence: CACPGLAPNEQFF.

The V call is TRBV10-3, the J call TRBJ2-3, with 12 bases fitting TRBD2. V shed 2 bases and J 0 bases; nucleotides not matched to a gene: 6. This CDR3 has 18 residues. CDR1 is ENHRY, CDR2 SYGVKD, per germline. CDR3 loop: CAISEGGTSGFSTDTQYF. DNA for the CDR3: TGTGCCATCAGTGAGGGGGGGACTAGCGGGTTTAGCACAGATACGCAGTATTTT.

The V gene is TRBV9, the J gene TRBJ1-1; TRBD1 agrees at 7 bases. V was clipped by 1 base and J by 0 bases; unmatched bases: 3. Germline values: CDR1 SGDLS, CDR2 YYNGEE. This CDR3 is 15 amino acids long. The CDR3 protein is CASSVRDRVNTEAFF. The CDR3 DNA reads TGTGCCAGCAGCGTAAGGGACAGAGTGAACACTGAAGCTTTCTTT.

In nucleotides, the CDR3 is TGTGCCAGCAGCCCGGAGGGACAGGCCTGGGGAGGAGGCTACACCTTC. Amino acids: CASSPEGQAWGGGYTF. This chain connects TRBV5-6 to TRBJ1-2; 8 bases fit TRBD1. V shed 4 bases, J shed 8 bases, and the junction held 16 bases outside the gene matches. Germline V gives CDR1 SGHDT, CDR2 YYEEEE. The CDR3 extends over 16 amino acids.